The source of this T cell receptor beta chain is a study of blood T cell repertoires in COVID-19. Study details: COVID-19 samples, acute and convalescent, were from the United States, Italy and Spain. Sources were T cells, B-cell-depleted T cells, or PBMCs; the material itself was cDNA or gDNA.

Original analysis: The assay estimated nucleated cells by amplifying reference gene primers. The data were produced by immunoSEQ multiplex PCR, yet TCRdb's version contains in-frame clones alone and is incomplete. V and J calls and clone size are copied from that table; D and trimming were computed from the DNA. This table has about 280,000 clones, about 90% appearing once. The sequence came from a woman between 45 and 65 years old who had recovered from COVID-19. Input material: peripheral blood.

CDR3 nucleotide sequence: TGCGCCAGCAGCTCAAACCCCGGAGGCACAGATACGCAGTATTTT. This codes for CASSSNPGGTDTQYF. The chain combines TRBV5-1 with TRBJ2-3; D remains unclear. Germline V gene sequence: CDR1 SGHRS, CDR2 YFSETQ. CDR3 length: 15 amino acids. Trimming pared 3 bases from V and 1 base from J, leaving 12 bases between.